Described below is a single T cell receptor (beta chain) sequence and its context. This record comes from a study of type 1 regulatory T cells. Study information: T-allo10 is an in vitro-generated, Tr1-enriched CD4 T cell product specific for alloantigen.

Germline lookup yields CDR1 MDHEN and CDR2 SYDVKM. The CDR3 is 17 amino acids. Trimming cost V 6 bases and J 1 base, with 21 bases left between them. TCRdb analysed the reads with MiXCR anew, one entry per CDR3 protein. The table includes some 100,000 distinct CDR3 sequences, 25% to 40% detected once. The chain couples TRBV28 to TRBJ2-5; perhaps D is TRBD1 or TRBD2 (5 bases each). The origin of this receptor is a human donor in good health. The material sequenced was CD4+ T cells, either the whole sample or a sorted fraction (not recorded which). Written as DNA, the CDR3 is TGTGCCAGCAGACCACCCGAGAGGGGCCGCGGCCAAGAGACCCAGTACTTC. This sequence encodes CASRPPERGRGQETQYF. The whole variable domain, filled in from reference TRBV28 and TRBJ2-5, reads DVKVTQSSRYLVKRTGEKVFLECVQDMDHENMFWYRQDPGLGLRLIYFSYDVKMKEKGDIPEGYSVSREKKERFSLILESASTNQTSMYLCASRPPERGRGQETQYFGPGTRLLVL.